These 21 T cell receptor beta chains share one sample of origin, sequenced in a study of blood T cell repertoires in COVID-19. The table came from immunoSEQ multiplex PCR; TCRdb's copy has only in-frame clones and leaves some out. This sample yields about 190,000 clones, of which almost 90% are seen a single time; about 0.59% belongs to the top ten. Sequencing was performed on peripheral blood. Source of these receptors: a man aged 50-59 years with acute or convalescent COVID-19.

The chain employs TRBV10-2 and TRBJ1-5; 10 bases fit TRBD1. The CDR3 is 13 amino acids. CDR1 and CDR2 (germline): WSHSY, SAAADI. V lost 6 bases to trimming and J lost 5 bases; unmatched junction nucleotides: 1. For the CDR3, the DNA is TGCGCCAGCAGGGACAGGGGGGATCAGCCCCAGCATTTT. It encodes CASRDRGDQPQHF.

V and J are TRBV6-1 and TRBJ1-1, with unresolved D. The CDR3 sequence is 13 residues long. V shed 0 bases and J shed 4 bases, with 6 bases lying between them. Per germline, CDR1 MNHNS and CDR2 SASEGT. CDR3 nucleotide sequence: TGTGCCAGCAGTGAAGCCTTCGGCACTGAAGCTTTCTTT. This encodes CASSEAFGTEAFF.

The chain combines TRBV25-1 with TRBJ1-1; TRBD1 agrees at 8 bases. Germline CDR1 and CDR2: MGHDK and SYGVNS. CDR3 size: 11 residues. V was pared by 6 bases and J by 6 bases, with 0 bases of the junction left unmatched. The chain's CDR3 is CASRQGAEAFF. The CDR3 nucleotides read TGTGCCAGCAGACAGGGGGCTGAAGCTTTCTTT.

The gene calls are TRBV18 and TRBJ2-1; TRBD1 matches 8 bases. Trimming removed 2 bases from V and 6 bases from J; junction bases left unmatched: 9. The germline CDR1 and CDR2 sequences are KGHSH and LQKENI. The CDR3 extends over 16 amino acids. The CDR3 region is CASSPSPGGAGNEQFF. The CDR3 DNA reads TGTGCCAGCTCACCATCCCCAGGGGGCGCGGGCAATGAGCAGTTCTTC.

The V gene is TRBV6-5, the J gene TRBJ2-5; the match to TRBD2 covers 8 bases. The CDR3 is made up of 14 amino acids. Germline values: CDR1 MNHEY, CDR2 SVGAGI. With 4 bases clipped from V and 3 bases from J, the junction kept 4 bases outside the gene matches. CDR3 nucleotide sequence: TGTGCCAGCAGTTCCGGGAGGGGGGAAGAGACCCAGTACTTC. Protein sequence: CASSSGRGEETQYF.

CDR3: CASSSRGSGGAISYNEQFF. CDR3 nucleotide sequence: TGTGCCAGCTCAAGCCGGGGTAGCGGGGGGGCGATTTCCTACAATGAGCAGTTCTTC. The chain couples TRBV18 to TRBJ2-1, with 11 bases identical to TRBD2. The CDR3 runs 19 residues. Losses at the gene ends were 5 bases for V and 1 base for J; bases not matched to a gene: 13. Germline lookup yields CDR1 KGHSH and CDR2 LQKENI. Full variable domain (outside the CDR3, taken from reference TRBV18 and TRBJ2-1): NAGVMQNPRHLVRRRGQEARLRCSPMKGHSHVYWYRQLPEEGLKFMVYLQKENIIDESGMPKERFSAEFPKEGPSILRIQQVVRGDSAAYFCASSSRGSGGAISYNEQFFGPGTRLTVL.

The gene calls are TRBV19 and TRBJ2-1; TRBD1 might be the D (7 bases). Germline lookup yields CDR1 LNHDA and CDR2 SQIVND (reference sequence). V was shortened by 6 bases and J by 8 bases, with 14 bases between the two germline ends. This CDR3 contains 13 residues. CDR3 in amino acids: CASRLRGVDEQFF. For the CDR3, the DNA is TGTGCCAGTAGGCTCAGGGGGGTAGATGAGCAGTTCTTC. Drawing the rest from reference TRBV19 and TRBJ2-1, the complete variable domain is DGGITQSPKYLFRKEGQNVTLSCEQNLNHDAMYWYRQDPGQGLRLIYYSQIVNDFQKGDIAEGYSVSREKKESFPLTVTSAQKNPTAFYLCASRLRGVDEQFFGPGTRLTVL.

This chain links TRBV24-1 with TRBJ2-2; 8 bases line up with TRBD1. The CDR3 contains 14 residues. With 9 bases clipped from V and 2 bases from J, the junction kept 4 bases outside the gene matches. Germline V lookup: CDR1 KGHDR, CDR2 SFDVKD. This CDR3 reads CATRDRRNTGELFF. The CDR3, as DNA: TGTGCCACCCGGGACAGGAGAAACACCGGGGAGCTGTTTTTT.

The chain employs TRBV27 and TRBJ1-6; the match to TRBD1 covers 7 bases. CDR3 length: 15 amino acids. The V gene end was trimmed by 6 bases and the J gene end by 7 bases; junction bases not matched to a gene: 9. Germline CDR1 reads MNHEY; CDR2 reads SMNVEV (reference sequence). The CDR3 DNA sequence: TGTGCCAGCAGCCAACTAGGGGGCTACAATTCACCCCTCCACTTT. Translation gives CASSQLGGYNSPLHF.

This chain joins TRBV7-8 and TRBJ2-1; tentative D call: TRBD1 (6 bases). The CDR3 extends over 18 amino acids. Deletions cut 5 bases from V and 5 bases from J, with 25 bases between. Germline CDR1 reads SGHVS; CDR2 reads FQNEAQ. CDR3 region: CASSRRASGTTRNNEQFF. The CDR3 bases are TGTGCCAGCAGCCGGAGAGCCTCCGGGACAACTAGAAACAATGAGCAGTTCTTC.

The rearrangement joins TRBV20-1 to TRBJ2-7; TRBD1 might be the D (5 bases). The CDR3 loop spans 15 amino acids. Trimming pared 3 bases from V and 0 bases from J, leaving 15 bases between. CDR1 is DFQATT, CDR2 SNEGSKA, per germline (reference sequence). The CDR3 region has the DNA TGCAGTGCTAGTCGGATGGGCAGGGACTCCTACGAGCAGTACGTC. Its protein is CSASRMGRDSYEQYV.

This clone came up a few times. V is TRBV27 and J is TRBJ2-5; D gene unclear. Trimming cost V 3 bases and J 4 bases, with 12 bases left between them. The CDR3 runs to 14 residues. Looked up from germline, CDR1 is MNHEY and CDR2 is SMNVEV (reference sequence). Here the CDR3 DNA reads TGTGCCAGCAGTTTTACCGGGTTCCCAGAGACCCAGTACTTC. Translation gives CASSFTGFPETQYF.

This clone was seen more than once but under ten times. The chain is built from TRBV2 and TRBJ1-2, with TRBD1 matching over 7 bases. V was clipped by 10 bases and J by 0 bases; unmatched bases: 14. This CDR3 contains 16 residues. Per germline, CDR1 SNHLY and CDR2 FYNNEI. For the CDR3, the DNA is TGTGCCACCAACCTAGGACAGGCCCTCACTAACTATGGCTACACCTTC. Protein product: CATNLGQALTNYGYTF. The full variable domain, with the rest looked up from reference TRBV2 and TRBJ1-2, is EPEVTQTPSHQVTQMGQEVILRCVPISNHLYFYWYRQILGQKVEFLVSFYNNEISEKSEIFDDQFSVERPDGSNFTLKIRSTKLEDSAMYFCATNLGQALTNYGYTFGSGTRLTVV.

The chain recombines TRBV5-1 with TRBJ2-7; D is unresolved. The germline V gene has CDR1 SGHRS and CDR2 YFSETQ. This CDR3 is built from 13 residues. Trimming left V 2 bases short and J 4 bases short, with 10 bases between. The CDR3 region has the DNA TGCGCCAGCAGCTTTAGTAGTTCTTACGAGCAGTACTTC. It encodes CASSFSSSYEQYF.

The CDR3 sequence: CASSEGGSPTYEQYF. The CDR3, as DNA: TGTGCCAGCAGTGAAGGGGGCAGTCCTACCTACGAGCAGTACTTC. The rearrangement uses TRBV6-1 and TRBJ2-7, with a tentative D call TRBD1 (5 bases). The CDR3 consists of 15 residues. Germline lookup yields CDR1 MNHNS and CDR2 SASEGT. Trimming cost V 1 base and J 2 bases, with 12 bases left between them.

V usage is TRBV5-4 and J usage is TRBJ1-3; D gene unclear. Germline assignment: CDR1 SGHNT and CDR2 YYREEE (reference sequence). The CDR3 loop spans 16 amino acids. V was pared by 2 bases and J by 0 bases, with 12 bases between. The CDR3 sequence is CASSFSGLSSGNTIYF. In nucleotides, the CDR3 is TGTGCCAGCAGCTTTTCGGGGTTAAGCTCTGGAAACACCATATATTTT. The entire variable domain, with the rest obtained from reference TRBV5-4 and TRBJ1-3, is as follows: ETGVTQSPTHLIKTRGQQVTLRCSSQSGHNTVSWYQQALGQGPQFIFQYYREEENGRGNFPPRFSGLQFPNYSSELNVNALELDDSALYLCASSFSGLSSGNTIYFGEGSWLTVV.

The V gene is TRBV15, the J gene TRBJ1-2; no clear D. The CDR3 runs 12 residues. Germline assignment: CDR1 LNHNV and CDR2 YYDKDF (reference sequence). V lost 6 bases, J lost 8 bases, and 13 bases lay in between. The CDR3, as DNA: TGTGCCACCAGGCCCCCGGCGGGGGGCTACACCTTC. Amino acids: CATRPPAGGYTF.

This clone was seen a single time. V and J are TRBV7-9 and TRBJ1-1, with 8 bases lining up with TRBD1. Unmatched junction bases numbered 10, after V lost 4 bases and J lost 3 bases. Germline V gene data show CDR1 as SEHNR and CDR2 as FQNEAQ (reference sequence). The CDR3 is made up of 16 amino acids. CDR3 loop: CASSSDREGWDTEAFF. CDR3 coding DNA: TGTGCCAGCAGCTCGGACAGGGAGGGTTGGGACACTGAAGCTTTCTTT.

The chain uses TRBV6-6 and TRBJ2-7; D is undetermined. Germline V gene data show CDR1 as MNHNY and CDR2 as SVGAGI (reference sequence). This CDR3 has 12 amino acids. Trimming pared 6 bases from V and 0 bases from J, leaving 6 bases between. CDR3 nucleotide sequence: TGTGCCAGCAGCTCGAGCTCCTACGAGCAGTACTTC. Protein sequence: CASSSSSYEQYF.

The V gene is TRBV13, the J gene TRBJ2-3, with 16 nucleotides matching TRBD2. Germline assignment: CDR1 PRHDT and CDR2 FYEKMQ (reference sequence). This CDR3 contains 20 residues. V lost 3 bases to trimming and J lost 4 bases; unmatched junction nucleotides: 13. DNA of the CDR3: TGTGCCAGCAGCTTGCGCCCTCCTGGGACTAGCGGGGGGGCTTCAGATACGCAGTATTTT. Protein product: CASSLRPPGTSGGASDTQYF.

The rearrangement links TRBV19 to TRBJ2-1, with 8 bases aligning to TRBD1. Trimming removed 5 bases from V and 5 bases from J; junction bases left unmatched: 17. The CDR3 is made up of 18 amino acids. Germline values: CDR1 LNHDA, CDR2 SQIVND (reference sequence). The CDR3: CASSLTGAVDRNNNEQFF. The CDR3 DNA reads TGTGCCAGTAGTTTGACAGGGGCCGTCGACAGGAACAACAATGAGCAGTTCTTC.